This T cell receptor beta chain is drawn from a study of OX40 agonist ivuxolimab in advanced cancers. About the study: Age averaged about 60 years (range roughly 20 to 90), and 80% to 90% were male.

CDR1 and CDR2 (germline): MDHEN, SYDVKM. V shed 8 bases and J shed 10 bases, with 12 bases lying between them. The CDR3 consists of 11 residues. Note on this clone: Its specificity is not known.

Whole-study findings and limits: By week 6 at 0.1 to 3.0 mg/kg, blood CD4+ and CD8+ T cells had expanded clonally.

The table came from immunoSEQ multiplex PCR; TCRdb's copy has only in-frame clones and leaves some out. The sample carries roughly 93,000 clones, approximately 84% recorded once. The TCR originated in an adult with an advanced solid tumor such as melanoma, head and neck, liver or kidney cancer. The J gene is TRBJ2-1, the V gene TRBV28, with D possibly being TRBD1 or TRBD2 (5 bases each). Sequencing used CD4+ or CD8+ T cells sorted from blood, obtained in a trial of the OX40 agonist ivuxolimab. The CDR3 region is CASGVRDEQFF. Written as DNA, the CDR3 is TGTGCCAGCGGGGTGAGGGACGAGCAGTTCTTC.